These T cell receptor beta chains were read from a single sample in a study of T cell repertoires in cytomegalovirus infection. TCRdb used MiXCR to reprocess the reads, holding one entry per CDR3 protein. Of some 20,000 distinct CDR3 sequences in the sample, around 40% were seen once. Their antigens are not known. The starting material was CD8+ T cells from cultured PBMCs, obtained from culture after CMV antigen stimulation. The receptors originated from a human donor in good health (CMV status not recorded). Some clones in this sample may be carry-over from other donors' samples. The CDR3 runs from the conserved cysteine through the conserved F or W. A D gene is named only where the DNA matches it firmly. For some rows the clone size is stated as once, few or many, or as a class when expanded; others skip it.

j_call v_call clone_size d_call cdr3_aa cdr3_nt
TRBJ2-2 TRBV4-3 . . CASSQDTRITGELFF TGCGCCAGCAGCCAAGACACTAGAATCACCGGGGAGCTGTTTTTT
TRBJ2-1 TRBV9 few . CASSVGGGRAINEQFF TGTGCCAGCAGCGTAGGAGGGGGACGGGCCATCAATGAGCAGTTCTTC
TRBJ1-1 TRBV27 many . CASSLLRVGPNTEAFF TGTGCCAGCAGTCTCCTCAGGGTGGGGCCGAACACTGAAGCTTTCTTT
TRBJ1-5 TRBV4-3 few TRBD1 CASSLSGGSNQPQHF TGCGCCAGCAGCCTTTCAGGGGGTAGCAATCAGCCCCAGCATTTT
TRBJ2-5 TRBV7-2 once TRBD2 CASSFRGGSEETQYF TGTGCCAGCAGCTTCCGGGGGGGTAGCGAAGAGACCCAGTACTTC
TRBJ2-1 TRBV6-1 . . CASSRLAGGEQFF TGTGCCAGCAGCCGATTAGCTGGGGGTGAGCAGTTCTTC
TRBJ1-5 TRBV6-6 . TRBD1 CASSSVLRDRGNQPQHF TGTGCCAGCAGCTCCGTTCTCCGGGACAGGGGGAATCAGCCCCAGCATTTT
TRBJ1-1 TRBV7-2 . . CASSVTPGIEAFF TGTGCCAGCAGCGTCACCCCGGGGATTGAAGCTTTCTTT
TRBJ2-5 TRBV9 . . CASSVGTSQETQYF TGTGCCAGCAGCGTAGGGACATCCCAAGAGACCCAGTACTTC
TRBJ2-3 TRBV12-3/TRBV12-4 . . CASSPFVSTDTQYF TGTGCCAGCAGTCCCTTTGTGAGCACAGATACGCAGTATTTT
TRBJ1-2 TRBV19 . . CASSSVYGYTF TGTGCCAGTAGTTCGGTCTATGGCTACACCTTC
TRBJ2-3 TRBV5-4 . TRBD1 CASSLAGQGWAQYF TGTGCCAGCAGCTTGGCGGGACAGGGGTGGGCGCAGTATTTT
TRBJ2-2 TRBV28 . . CASSLRGKAGELFF TGTGCCAGCAGTTTGAGGGGGAAGGCCGGGGAGCTGTTTTTT
TRBJ2-3 TRBV4-3 many . CASSQDREEDTQYF TGCGCCAGCAGCCAAGATAGGGAGGAGGATACGCAGTATTTT
TRBJ2-1 TRBV20-1 few . CSALVRGAVYNEQFF TGCAGTGCTCTTGTTCGTGGTGCGGTGTACAATGAGCAGTTCTTC
TRBJ2-6 TRBV10-3 . . CAISVGRSSGANVLTF TGTGCCATCAGTGTCGGACGATCCTCTGGGGCCAACGTCCTGACTTTC
TRBJ2-1 TRBV7-8 many . CASSLDRRRSYNEQFF TGTGCCAGCAGCTTAGACAGGCGGAGGTCCTACAATGAGCAGTTCTTC
TRBJ1-2 TRBV25-1 . TRBD1 CASRMTGDYGYTF TGTGCCAGCAGGATGACAGGGGATTATGGCTACACCTTC
TRBJ1-6 TRBV10-3 many . CAIGGRWNSPLHF TGTGCCATCGGGGGACGGTGGAATTCACCCCTCCACTTT
TRBJ2-7 TRBV7-6 few TRBD1 CASSFGTGALGEQYF TGTGCCAGCAGCTTTGGGACAGGGGCTTTAGGCGAGCAGTACTTC
TRBJ2-2 TRBV7-2 . TRBD2 CASSPGRGAGELFF TGTGCCAGCAGCCCCGGGAGGGGTGCCGGGGAGCTGTTTTTT
TRBJ2-1 TRBV7-2 many . CASSPGGNEQFF TGTGCCAGCAGCCCCGGAGGCAATGAGCAGTTCTTC
TRBJ2-7 TRBV7-2 . . CASSLNGYEQYF TGTGCCAGCAGCTTAAATGGGTACGAGCAGTACTTC
TRBJ2-7 TRBV10-2 . TRBD1 CASSGHSGTDFYEQYF TGCGCCAGCAGTGGGCACTCCGGGACAGATTTTTACGAGCAGTACTTC